The 24 T cell receptor beta chains below come from one sample, sequenced in a study of T-cell memory formation after mild COVID-19. Each CDR3 protein is one row after TCRdb ran MiXCR on the 5' RACE reads. Here the sample spans about 82,000 distinct CDR3 sequences, around 13% being singletons. Sequences were obtained from PBMCs or a T cell subset sorted from them (not recorded which). The source of these receptors is a young man who had mild COVID-19 (a few samples of this study predate the infection). Cell type and time point are not known.

The V call is TRBV6-2 or TRBV6-3, the J call TRBJ2-3, with 8 positions matching TRBD2. V was pared by 6 bases and J by 6 bases, with 11 bases of the junction left unmatched. There are 15 residues in the CDR3. The germline CDR1 and CDR2 sequences are MNHEY and SVGEGT. CDR3 amino acids: CASRDPGTSRDTQYF. CDR3 in DNA: TGTGCCAGCAGGGACCCCGGGACTAGTAGGGATACGCAGTATTTT.

This clonotype appeared a few times. The rearrangement uses TRBV11-2 and TRBJ2-7, with a weak D call TRBD2 (6 bases). The ends were cut back, 5 bases at V and 6 bases at J, with 11 bases in the middle. Germline V lookup: CDR1 SGHAT, CDR2 FQNNGV. The CDR3 covers 12 residues. Here the CDR3 reads CASSDGGGEQYV. The CDR3 region has the DNA TGTGCCAGCAGCGATGGGGGAGGCGAGCAGTACGTC.

This clonotype has a handful of counts. The chain joins TRBV27 to TRBJ2-3; D is unresolved. CDR3 length: 14 amino acids. Germline CDR1 reads MNHEY; CDR2 reads SMNVEV (reference sequence). Deletions cut 2 bases from V and 4 bases from J, with 10 bases between. The CDR3 DNA reads as TGTGCCAGCAGTTTAGCCCTAGGCGCAGATACGCAGTATTTT. It specifies CASSLALGADTQYF.

This clonotype was recorded at least ten times. J is TRBJ1-1 and V is TRBV7-9; no definite D call. CDR1 is SEHNR and CDR2 is FQNEAQ in the germline V gene (reference sequence). The V and J ends lost 2 bases and 7 bases respectively, with 17 bases between them. The CDR3 totals 15 residues. CDR3 sequence: CASSLSPRTVSEAFF. For the CDR3, the DNA is TGTGCCAGCAGCTTAAGTCCGCGGACTGTCAGTGAAGCTTTCTTT.

This clonotype was found a few times. In DNA, the CDR3 is TGTGCCAGCATCGAGAGAATGAACACTGAAGCTTTCTTT. This sequence encodes CASIERMNTEAFF. This chain uses TRBV12-3 or TRBV12-4 with TRBJ1-1; D remains unclear. Trimming removed 7 bases from V and 0 bases from J, with 9 bases in between. The CDR3 consists of 13 residues.

V usage is TRBV5-6 and J usage is TRBJ2-3, with D perhaps matching TRBD1 (5 bases). The CDR3 sequence is 14 residues long. Germline CDR1 reads SGHDT; CDR2 reads YYEEEE. Trimming took 4 bases from V and 0 from J, leaving 9 bases between them. The chain's CDR3 is CASSRDSSTDTQYF. The CDR3, as DNA: TGTGCCAGCAGCCGAGACAGCAGCACAGATACGCAGTATTTT.

The CDR3 loop reads CASSLVGIAGANVLTF. CDR3 sequence (DNA): TGCGCCAGCAGCTTGGTGGGGATAGCTGGGGCCAACGTCCTGACTTTC. The V gene is TRBV5-1, the J gene TRBJ2-6; no clear D. Germline V gene sequence: CDR1 SGHRS, CDR2 YFSETQ. V gave up 0 bases and J gave up 2 bases, with 9 bases separating them. The CDR3 is made up of 16 amino acids. Based on the CDR3 plus reference TRBV5-1 and TRBJ2-6, the full variable domain is KAGVTQTPRYLIKTRGQQVTLSCSPISGHRSVSWYQQTPGQGLQFLFEYFSETQRNKGNFPGRFSGRQFSNSRSEMNVSTLELGDSALYLCASSLVGIAGANVLTFGAGSRLTVL.

This clonotype was seen a few times. J is TRBJ2-3 and V is TRBV6-2 or TRBV6-3, with TRBD1 matching over 12 bases. This CDR3 is 17 amino acids long. Per germline, CDR1 MNHEY and CDR2 SVGEGT. The trim removed 4 bases at V and 3 bases at J, leaving 8 bases unmatched. CDR3 amino acids: CASSSLPGQGATDTQYF. For the CDR3, the DNA is TGTGCCAGCAGTTCCCTGCCGGGACAGGGGGCAACAGATACGCAGTATTTT.

This clonotype was recorded a few times. This chain joins TRBV6-6 and TRBJ2-1; D is possibly TRBD1 or TRBD2 (5 bases each). The CDR3 sequence is 16 residues long. Germline V gives CDR1 MNHNY, CDR2 SVGAGI (reference sequence). The V end was cut by 4 bases, the J end by 4 bases, with 17 bases between. The CDR3 reads CASSFGTGTGYNEQFF. CDR3 nucleotides: TGTGCCAGCAGTTTTGGGACCGGGACGGGGTACAATGAGCAGTTCTTC.

This clonotype was found a few times. V usage is TRBV7-2 and J usage is TRBJ2-2; D gene ambiguous. Germline V CDR1 and CDR2: SGHTA, FQGNSA. V lost 1 base to trimming and J lost 11 bases, with 8 bases between them. This CDR3 contains 12 residues. The CDR3 DNA is TGTGCCAGCAGCTTAGTGGGCGGCGAGCTGTTTTTT. Translated: CASSLVGGELFF.

This clonotype came up many times. The chain employs TRBV5-5 and TRBJ2-2; D not certain. In germline, CDR1 is SGHKS, CDR2 YYEKEE (reference sequence). The V and J ends lost 1 base and 2 bases respectively, with 9 bases between them. The CDR3 has 15 residues. CDR3 residues: CASSLRRTNTGELFF. CDR3 DNA sequence: TGTGCCAGCAGCTTGCGACGGACCAACACCGGGGAGCTGTTTTTT.

This clonotype was picked up a small number of times. This chain connects TRBV6-5 to TRBJ2-1; D unresolved. This CDR3 is built from 12 residues. V lost 3 bases to trimming and J lost 9 bases, with 9 bases between them. Germline V lookup: CDR1 MNHEY, CDR2 SVGAGI. CDR3 DNA: TGTGCCAGCAGTTATTCGGGTAGTGAGCAGTTCTTC. This sequence encodes CASSYSGSEQFF.

This clonotype has only a few counts. V and J are TRBV15 and TRBJ2-1, with 10 bases fitting TRBD2. This CDR3 spans 15 amino acids. With V trimmed by 5 bases and J by 6 bases, 7 bases remained unmatched. Germline V lookup: CDR1 LNHNV, CDR2 YYDKDF (reference sequence). CDR3 loop: CATSEAGGLSNEQFF. The CDR3 DNA is TGTGCCACCAGCGAAGCGGGGGGGCTTAGCAATGAGCAGTTCTTC. Full variable domain (outside the CDR3, taken from reference TRBV15 and TRBJ2-1): DAMVIQNPRYQVTQFGKPVTLSCSQTLNHNVMYWYQQKSSQAPKLLFHYYDKDFNNEADTPDNFQSRRPNTSFCFLDIRSPGLGDTAMYLCATSEAGGLSNEQFFGPGTRLTVL.

This clonotype was observed a few times. The gene calls are TRBV12-3 or TRBV12-4 and TRBJ2-7; TRBD1 might be the D (6 bases). CDR3 length: 15 amino acids. Trimming left V 5 bases short and J 0 bases short, with 14 bases between. CDR3 bases: TGTGCCAGCAGTCGTCGGACAGACAGCTCCTACGAGCAGTACTTC. It translates to CASSRRTDSSYEQYF.

This clonotype has just a few counts. This chain joins TRBV11-2 and TRBJ2-7; D is unresolved. The V gene lost 2 bases and the J gene lost 3 bases, with 8 bases spanning the gap. The CDR3 has 13 amino acids. Germline V lookup: CDR1 SGHAT, CDR2 FQNNGV. The CDR3 nucleotides are TGTGCCAGCAGCTTATACCGAGGCTACGAGCAGTACTTC. It translates to CASSLYRGYEQYF. Filled out from reference TRBV11-2 and TRBJ2-7, the complete variable domain reads EAGVAQSPRYKIIEKRQSVAFWCNPISGHATLYWYQQILGQGPKLLIQFQNNGVVDDSQLPKDRFSAERLKGVDSTLKIQPAKLEDSAVYLCASSLYRGYEQYFGPGTRLTVT.

The V call is TRBV12-3 or TRBV12-4, the J call TRBJ2-5, with D maybe TRBD2 (5 bases). The V end lost 4 bases, the J end lost 0 bases, and 12 bases lay between the germline ends. The CDR3 loop spans 15 amino acids. Here the CDR3 DNA reads TGTGCCAGCAGTTCCTCGACGGGGTACCAAGAGACCCAGTACTTC. This encodes CASSSSTGYQETQYF.

This clonotype was counted many times. The V call is TRBV7-9, the J call TRBJ1-6; D gene unclear. Germline CDR1 and CDR2: SEHNR and FQNEAQ (reference sequence). CDR3 length equals 12 residues. Trimming pared 1 base from V and 5 bases from J, leaving 0 bases between. The CDR3 sequence: CASSLDNSPLHF. The CDR3 DNA is TGTGCCAGCAGCTTAGATAATTCACCCCTCCACTTT.

This clonotype has just a few counts. The V call is TRBV5-6, the J call TRBJ2-3; a possible D gene is TRBD2 (5 bases). Per germline, CDR1 SGHDT and CDR2 YYEEEE. Trimming removed 4 bases at V and 2 bases at J, with 14 bases between. The CDR3 has 15 residues. The CDR3 sequence is CASSLPRGLTDTQYF. The CDR3 coding sequence is TGTGCCAGCAGCCTGCCCCGCGGGCTCACAGATACGCAGTATTTT.

V is TRBV6-2 or TRBV6-3 and J is TRBJ2-5; no reliable D call. The CDR3 has 13 amino acids. With 2 bases removed from V and 5 bases from J, the gap between germline ends came to 9 bases. CDR1 and CDR2 (germline): MNHEY, SVGEGT. CDR3 nucleotide sequence: TGTGCCAGCAGTTACGAAGCGTGGGAGACCCAGTACTTC. This sequence encodes CASSYEAWETQYF.

This chain connects TRBV6-5 to TRBJ2-1; TRBD1 is a possible D gene (6 bases). Germline V gives CDR1 MNHEY, CDR2 SVGAGI. Trimming took 5 bases from V and 4 from J, leaving 12 bases between them. The CDR3 spans 14 residues. The CDR3 reads CASSVRGHYNEQFF. CDR3 DNA: TGTGCCAGCAGTGTCAGGGGCCATTACAATGAGCAGTTCTTC.

CDR3 sequence reads: CSARDPGGLETQYF. The CDR3, as DNA: TGCAGTGCTAGAGATCCGGGGGGGCTCGAGACCCAGTACTTC. The gene calls are TRBV20-1 and TRBJ2-5; 8 bases map to TRBD2. This CDR3 has 14 amino acids. The ends lost 0 bases at V and 5 bases at J; junction bases unmatched: 5. Germline CDR1 is DFQATT and CDR2 is SNEGSKA (reference sequence).

This clonotype showed up just a few times. V gene TRBV6-2 or TRBV6-3 combines with J gene TRBJ2-7; D gene ambiguous. There are 12 residues in the CDR3. Germline V gene sequence: CDR1 MNHEY, CDR2 SVGEGT. The V end was cut by 2 bases, the J end by 4 bases, with 6 bases between. The CDR3 region is CASSYAEYEQYF. CDR3 sequence (DNA): TGTGCCAGCAGTTACGCAGAATACGAGCAGTACTTC.

The rearrangement uses TRBV20-1 and TRBJ2-1; 9 nucleotides align to TRBD1. Germline-derived CDR1 and CDR2 are DFQATT and SNEGSKA (reference sequence). The CDR3 is 14 residues long. The J segment lost 4 bases and the V segment lost 3 bases, leaving 4 bases of the junction unmatched. The CDR3 DNA reads TGCAGTGCTAGGGGGACAGGGAGTTACAATGAGCAGTTCTTC. Encoded protein: CSARGTGSYNEQFF.

This clonotype was seen only a few times. The CDR3 sequence is CASKLFGGQDTQYF. The CDR3, as DNA: TGTGCCAGCAAACTCTTCGGGGGTCAAGATACGCAGTATTTT. The chain recombines TRBV27 with TRBJ2-3; tentatively, D is TRBD2 (6 bases). The CDR3 runs 14 residues. Germline V gene data show CDR1 as MNHEY and CDR2 as SMNVEV (reference sequence). Trimming stripped 7 bases from V and 5 bases from J, with 16 bases between.